These 16 T cell receptor beta chains originate from one sample sequenced in a study of CD8+ T cells in alopecia areata. The authors extracted RNA and reverse transcribed it into cDNA as the sequencing template. The data were produced by immunoSEQ multiplex PCR, yet TCRdb's version contains in-frame clones alone and is incomplete. The table has just over 150,000 clones, more than 45% seen once; the top ten hold 19%. The sample consisted of CD8+ T cells sorted from blood, taken at week 0. These receptor sequences come from a human donor with alopecia areata.

There are a few counts of this clone. This sequence joins TRBV29-1 and TRBJ1-2, with D perhaps TRBD1 (6 bases). V was cut by 4 bases and J by 3 bases, with 18 bases left in between. Germline V gene lookup returns CDR1 SQVTM and CDR2 ANQGSEA. The CDR3 sequence is 15 residues long. Here the CDR3 reads CSVGGPAGSDYGYTF. CDR3 DNA sequence: TGCAGCGTTGGGGGGCCGGCGGGGTCCGACTATGGCTACACCTTC.

This clone was detected many times. The J gene is TRBJ2-7, the V gene TRBV7-2; TRBD2 might be the D (5 bases). From germline, CDR1 is SGHTA and CDR2 FQGNSA. This CDR3 comprises 11 residues. Between the trimmed V and J ends, which lost 0 bases and 10 bases, there was a span of 7 bases. The CDR3 protein is CASSLARDQYF. The CDR3 coding sequence is TGTGCCAGCAGCTTAGCCCGGGATCAGTACTTC. Looking up the rest from reference TRBV7-2 and TRBJ2-7 gives the full variable domain: GAGVSQSPSNKVTEKGKDVELRCDPISGHTALYWYRQSLGQGLEFLIYFQGNSAPDKSGLPSDRFSAERTGGSVSTLTIQRTQQEDSAVYLCASSLARDQYFGPGTRLTVT.

This clone was picked up a small number of times. The rearrangement links TRBV7-8 to TRBJ2-3; a weak D match, TRBD2 (5 bases). V was shortened by 1 base and J by 1 base, with 9 bases between the two germline ends. Looked up from germline, CDR1 is SGHVS and CDR2 is FQNEAQ. CDR3 length: 15 residues. The CDR3: CASSLEPGGTDTQYF. The CDR3 region has the DNA TGTGCCAGCAGCTTAGAACCCGGGGGCACAGATACGCAGTATTTT.

The chain links TRBV7-9 to TRBJ1-2; D call uncertain. Deletions cut 3 bases from V and 2 bases from J, with 7 bases between. The CDR3 runs 13 residues. Germline V lookup: CDR1 SEHNR, CDR2 FQNEAQ (reference sequence). The CDR3 DNA sequence: TGTGCCAGCAGCTTCCCAGGCAACTATGGCTACACCTTC. It codes for CASSFPGNYGYTF.

This chain uses TRBV29-1 with TRBJ1-3, with D unresolved. Trimming pared 0 bases from V and 0 bases from J, leaving 6 bases between. CDR1 SQVTM and CDR2 ANQGSEA come from the germline V gene. The CDR3 runs to 14 residues. The CDR3: CSVEDTSSGNTIYF. The CDR3 DNA reads TGCAGCGTTGAAGACACAAGCTCTGGAAACACCATATATTTT.

The V gene is TRBV7-2, the J gene TRBJ2-7; D is ambiguous. The ends were cut back, 1 base at V and 6 bases at J, with 7 bases in the middle. CDR1 and CDR2 from the germline V gene are SGHTA and FQGNSA. This CDR3 contains 12 residues. CDR3 DNA sequence: TGTGCCAGCAGCTTAGGAGGTATCGAGCAGTACTTC. Translated, it gives CASSLGGIEQYF.

The chain uses TRBV13 and TRBJ2-2; 8 nucleotides match TRBD2. The CDR3 sequence is 16 residues long. CDR1 and CDR2 (germline): PRHDT, FYEKMQ (reference sequence). J was trimmed by 1 base and V by 5 bases; bases with no gene match: 6. The CDR3, as DNA: TGTGCCAGCAGCATGGAGAGCGGGGGGAACACCGGGGAGCTGTTTTTT. Its translation: CASSMESGGNTGELFF.

In DNA form, the CDR3 reads TGCGCCAGCAGCCAAGAGGGAAGGGACTCTGGAAACACCATATATTTT. Translation gives CASSQEGRDSGNTIYF. The rearrangement uses TRBV4-3 and TRBJ1-3; D is undetermined. The ends were cut back, 0 bases at V and 0 bases at J, with 9 bases in the middle. This CDR3 contains 16 residues. Germline values: CDR1 LGHNA, CDR2 YSLEER.

V usage is TRBV4-3 and J usage is TRBJ1-1; D ambiguous. Trimming shortened V by 0 bases and J by 7 bases, and 15 bases separated the two germline ends. Germline-derived CDR1 and CDR2 are LGHNA and YSLEER. This CDR3 spans 15 amino acids. The CDR3: CASSQEPRGGFEAFF. The CDR3 coding sequence is TGCGCCAGCAGCCAAGAGCCCCGCGGTGGATTTGAAGCTTTCTTT.

J is TRBJ1-2 and V is TRBV11-2; 11 nucleotides line up with TRBD1. CDR1 and CDR2 (germline): SGHAT, FQNNGV. The CDR3 runs to 13 residues. V lost 5 bases and J lost 6; bases outside the gene matches: 2. CDR3 in amino acids: CASSLGQGDGYTF. The CDR3 DNA follows: TGTGCCAGCAGCCTGGGACAGGGGGATGGCTACACCTTC.

The chain uses TRBV13 and TRBJ1-1; D is undetermined. The germline V gene has CDR1 PRHDT and CDR2 FYEKMQ (reference sequence). This CDR3 region has 15 residues. Trimming removed 8 bases from V and 0 bases from J, with 16 bases in between. The CDR3 here is CASVAASGMNTEAFF. The CDR3 DNA sequence: TGTGCCAGCGTAGCGGCCTCCGGGATGAACACTGAAGCTTTCTTT.

This clone appeared a few times. The same CDR3 is also encoded by other DNA sequences in this sample. The chain couples TRBV30 to TRBJ1-1; D unresolved. The V end lost 0 bases, the J end lost 7 bases, and 6 bases lay between the germline ends. CDR1 and CDR2 (germline): GTSNPN, SVGIG (reference sequence). This CDR3 is built from 11 residues. The CDR3 bases are TGTGCCTGGAGTGTACTGAGTGAAGCTTTCTTT. It yields the protein CAWSVLSEAFF. The entire variable domain, with the rest obtained from reference TRBV30 and TRBJ1-1, is as follows: SQTIHQWPATLVQPVGSPLSLECTVEGTSNPNLYWYRQAAGRGLQLLFYSVGIGQISSEVPQNLSASRPQDRQFILSSKKLLLSDSGFYLCAWSVLSEAFFGQGTRLTVV.

This clone was counted a few times. The chain links TRBV2 to TRBJ2-5; 8 positions agree with TRBD2. This CDR3 has 16 amino acids. Germline loops: CDR1 SNHLY, CDR2 FYNNEI. V was pared by 4 bases and J by 2 bases, with 9 bases of the junction left unmatched. CDR3 sequence (DNA): TGTGCCAGCAGTGGAGTGGCGGGGGGTGGTCAAGAGACCCAGTACTTC. This sequence encodes CASSGVAGGGQETQYF. Combining the CDR3 with reference TRBV2 and TRBJ2-5 gives the whole variable domain EPEVTQTPSHQVTQMGQEVILRCVPISNHLYFYWYRQILGQKVEFLVSFYNNEISEKSEIFDDQFSVERPDGSNFTLKIRSTKLEDSAMYFCASSGVAGGGQETQYFGPGTRLLVL.

This chain links TRBV7-8 with TRBJ2-1; 7 bases agree with TRBD2. The CDR3 covers 14 residues. From germline, CDR1 is SGHVS and CDR2 FQNEAQ. The V gene end was trimmed by 3 bases and the J gene end by 7 bases; junction bases not matched to a gene: 6. The CDR3 region is CASSFRGDRNEQFF. The CDR3 nucleotides are TGTGCCAGCAGCTTCCGGGGGGATAGAAATGAGCAGTTCTTC.

Comments on this clone: This sample includes further DNA sequences coding for the same CDR3. The rearrangement links TRBV30 to TRBJ1-1; D unclear. This CDR3 spans 14 amino acids. Germline assignment: CDR1 GTSNPN and CDR2 SVGIG (reference sequence). Trimming removed 0 bases from V and 2 bases from J, with 10 bases in between. The CDR3 coding sequence is TGTGCCTGGAGTGTAGGTGCAGGCAACACTGAAGCTTTCTTT. Translation gives CAWSVGAGNTEAFF. Using reference TRBV30 and TRBJ1-1 for the parts outside the CDR3, the full variable domain is SQTIHQWPATLVQPVGSPLSLECTVEGTSNPNLYWYRQAAGRGLQLLFYSVGIGQISSEVPQNLSASRPQDRQFILSSKKLLLSDSGFYLCAWSVGAGNTEAFFGQGTRLTVV.

J is TRBJ2-1 and V is TRBV28; D gene uncertain. The CDR3 extends over 12 amino acids. Trimming left V 5 bases short and J 2 bases short, with 4 bases between. The germline CDR1 and CDR2 sequences are MDHEN and SYDVKM. CDR3 in amino acids: CASSQPYNEQFF. The DNA of the CDR3 is TGTGCCAGCAGTCAACCCTACAATGAGCAGTTCTTC.